Sequencing of this T cell receptor beta chain was carried out in a study of blood T cell repertoires in COVID-19. Background on the study: PBMCs, B-cell-depleted T cells, or T cells provided the cDNA or gDNA that made up the material.

Trimming stripped 2 bases from V and 5 bases from J, with 13 bases between. Germline V gene data show CDR1 as MNHEY and CDR2 as SVGEGT. This CDR3 spans 14 amino acids. Patients in Seattle were enrolled during active infection, then followed longitudinally. Source study methods: Amplification of reference gene primers was used by the study to estimate nucleated cell counts. Using immunoSEQ multiplex PCR, the repertoire was profiled, and TCRdb retains in-frame clones only, with some absent. D and trimming come from the DNA, and the V and J calls and clone size come from that table. The sample lists roughly 350,000 clones, about 89% occurring once.

The chain combines TRBV6-2 or TRBV6-3 with TRBJ2-7; TRBD2 might be the D (6 bases). This receptor was obtained from a woman under 40 with COVID-19, enrolled during active disease. The sample comprised peripheral blood. The CDR3 here is CASSYERGTHEQYF. CDR3 coding DNA: TGTGCCAGCAGTTACGAGCGCGGGACCCACGAGCAGTACTTC.